This TCR beta chain was documented in a study of blood T cell repertoires in COVID-19. The overall study: T cells, B-cell-depleted T cells, or PBMCs provided the cDNA or gDNA that served as material.

Here immunoSEQ multiplex PCR was the method, and the copy in TCRdb shows in-frame clones only, minus some. The repertoire has 250,000 to 300,000 clones, about 87% of them found once; the top ten carry roughly 5.9%. While infection was still active, Seattle patients were enrolled and then followed longitudinally. The length of the CDR3 is 14 residues. Per the germline V gene, CDR1 is MNHEY and CDR2 is SVGAGI. Trimming pared 11 bases from V and 0 bases from J, leaving 17 bases between. The receptor comes from a woman between 45 and 60 years old with COVID-19, enrolled during active disease. The specimen was peripheral blood. The chain links TRBV6-5 to TRBJ2-7; D may be TRBD2 (6 bases). The CDR3, as DNA: TGTGCCTCTCAATCCCGGGACTCCTCCTACGAGCAGTACTTC. As protein: CASQSRDSSYEQYF.